This T cell receptor beta chain was sequenced during a study of T cells expressing NK-cell markers. Turning to the study itself: Sorted CD3+CD56-NKG2C+, CD3+CD56+NKG2C- and CD3+CD56+NKG2C+ T cells were the source of the TCR beta repertoires. General study findings and limits: About six donors carried dominant NKG2C+ clonotypes that made up roughly 1.0-7.0% of their CD8+ T cells.

Per the germline V gene, CDR1 is MNHEY and CDR2 is SVGEGT. The CDR3 consists of 13 residues. To note about this clonotype: Its antigen is currently unknown.

TCRdb reprocessed the 5' RACE reads and keeps a single row for each CDR3 protein, giving no DNA. In all, the sample yields about 140,000 distinct CDR3 sequences. The rearrangement uses TRBV6-2 or TRBV6-3 and TRBJ2-7; the D gene TCRdb calls, TRBD1, cannot be checked with no DNA. The receptor was isolated from a man younger than 35 in good health. The specimen sequenced was blood T cells: a sorted CD56 or NKG2C T cell subset, CD4+ or CD8+ T cells, or bulk PBMC T cells (not recorded which). CDR3 in amino acids: CASSGTGPHEQYF.